This T cell receptor beta chain was recovered during a study of shared clonotypes between healthy human individuals. About this clone itself: Its antigen is still unknown.

TCRdb's table, derived via immunoSEQ multiplex PCR, lists solely in-frame clones and lacks some. Among under 750,000 clones listed, about two thirds were seen once. Overall study findings and caveats: Shared clonotypes: roughly 4.7% naive CD4, about 4% naive CD8, about 2.2% memory CD4, over 0.3% memory CD8. Naive subsets usually exceeded memory subsets in estimated richness. Lower generation probabilities were found for non-shared clonotypes than for those shared by all four donors.

Trimming took 7 bases from V and 3 from J, leaving 16 bases between them. CDR1 and CDR2 from the germline V gene are GTSNPN and SVGIG (reference sequence). This CDR3 comprises 14 residues. Material for sequencing was memory CD4+ T cells sorted from blood. Sample subset: CD45RA-negative fraction. The clonotype originates from a woman aged 25-40 years in good health. This sequence joins TRBV30 and TRBJ1-3, with D uncertain. The CDR3: CAYGDNSYGNTIYF. Written as DNA, the CDR3 is TGTGCCTATGGAGACAACAGCTATGGAAACACCATATATTTT.